Below, 3 T cell receptor beta chains from the same sample are listed, as sequenced in a study of blood T cell repertoires in COVID-19 (dated by TCRdb to 2019 to 2021). Libraries were made using the immunoSEQ multiplex PCR assay. In its TCRdb copy, this immuneACCESS table keeps in-frame sequences only and misses some clones. Where compared with another copy, unresolved V genes explain less than half of these, and the others have no known cause. The sample data list roughly 88,000 clones, and 55% to 80% of these were observed just once. In total, the top ten clones hold roughly 24% of the sample. Sequencing input: peripheral blood. These receptors were obtained from a woman aged 60-75 years in a cohort sampled during active or convalescent COVID-19.

The chain combines TRBV2 with TRBJ2-3; 10 bases agree with TRBD2. CDR1 is SNHLY and CDR2 is FYNNEI in the germline V gene. Unmatched junction bases numbered 14, after V lost 6 bases and J lost 2 bases. The CDR3 loop spans 18 amino acids. The CDR3: CASSALGSGGRTTDTQYF. The CDR3 region has the DNA TGTGCCAGCAGCGCCCTTGGTAGCGGGGGGAGAACCACAGATACGCAGTATTTT.

This chain connects TRBV6-5 to TRBJ1-2; the D is unclear. The CDR3 has 15 amino acids. Germline V CDR1 and CDR2: MNHEY, SVGAGI. Trimming stripped 8 bases from V and 0 bases from J, with 16 bases between. CDR3 sequence (DNA): TGTGCCAGCGGACTTTCCCAATCAGCTAACTATGGCTACACCTTC. Translated, it gives CASGLSQSANYGYTF.

This clone was observed a few times. The chain has TRBV5-1 and TRBJ1-1; 9 bases match TRBD1. Looked up from germline, CDR1 is SGHRS and CDR2 is YFSETQ. Losses at the gene ends were 4 bases for V and 5 bases for J; bases not matched to a gene: 9. There are 15 residues in the CDR3. The chain's CDR3 is CASSPSGQGYTEAFF. In nucleotides, the CDR3 is TGCGCCAGCAGCCCCTCGGGACAGGGATATACTGAAGCTTTCTTT.